The 4 T cell receptor beta chains in this list originate from one sample, sequenced in a study of siplizumab effects on memory and regulatory T cells. Using immunoSEQ multiplex PCR, the repertoire was profiled, and TCRdb retains in-frame clones only, with some absent. The repertoire holds roughly 97,000 clones, over 85% seen once, with about 0.62% in the top ten. Sequencing was carried out using Tregs sorted from blood. These receptor sequences come from a human donor in good health.

The V gene is TRBV6-5, the J gene TRBJ1-5; D is unclear. Germline V gene lookup returns CDR1 MNHEY and CDR2 SVGAGI. The CDR3 is 15 residues long. V shed 7 bases and J shed 1 base, with 14 bases lying between them. The CDR3 DNA reads TGTGCCAGCAATCCCTTTTCGGGGAGCAATCAGCCCCAGCATTTT. Protein: CASNPFSGSNQPQHF.

Concerning this clone itself: The junction does not match germline at one end; this may be a read error. Other nucleotide sequences from this sample produce the same CDR3. The V gene is TRBV4-1, the J gene TRBJ1-4, with unresolved D. Germline V CDR1 and CDR2: MGHRA, YSYEKL. This CDR3 has 16 residues. The CDR3 protein is CASSQDPPVGFEKLFF. Written as DNA, the CDR3 is TGCGCCAGTAGCCAAGACCCCCCGGTCGGGTTTGAAAAACTGTTTTTT.

V and J are TRBV9 and TRBJ1-6; D is ambiguous. V dropped 1 base and J dropped 7 bases, with 12 bases sitting between them. There are 15 residues in the CDR3. Looked up from germline, CDR1 is SGDLS and CDR2 is YYNGEE. Here the CDR3 reads CASSVSTDWNSPLHF. DNA of the CDR3: TGTGCCAGCAGCGTATCGACGGACTGGAATTCACCCCTCCACTTT.

V gene TRBV11-1 combines with J gene TRBJ1-1, with D unresolved. This CDR3 region has 14 residues. Looked up from germline, CDR1 is SGHAT and CDR2 is FQDESV (reference sequence). V dropped 4 bases and J dropped 0 bases, with 9 bases sitting between them. The CDR3 DNA reads as TGTGCCAGCAGCTCGGTCAGATTGAACACTGAAGCTTTCTTT. The encoded protein is CASSSVRLNTEAFF.